This TCR beta chain comes out of a study of T-cell memory formation after mild COVID-19 (dated by TCRdb to about 2021). With regard to the full study: Most TCR sequence clusters were specific to one of the two donors. T-cell clones expanding and contracting after mild COVID-19 in a couple of donors were tracked by longitudinal TCRalpha and TCRbeta repertoire sequencing. Two young, previously healthy adult volunteers made up the cohort, one male and one female.

Sequencing was performed on an Illumina NovaSeq 6000. Using 5'RACE with constant-segment primers, TCRalpha and TCRbeta cDNA libraries were constructed, with sample barcodes and unique molecular identifiers added in the process. RNA was extracted from every sample with Trizol reagent. Library amplification was performed in two PCR steps, and a second sample barcode and Illumina TruSeq adapters were introduced in the second step. Libraries were sequenced on an Illumina NovaSeq with 2 x 150 bp paired-end reads. Per the original workflow: Reads were demultiplexed and collapsed into UMI-guided consensus sequences with migec v1.2.7. With mixcr v2.1.11, UMI consensuses were aligned to TRA and TRB V and J templates and assembled into clonotypes. Expanded or contracted clonotypes were those called significant by both edgeR and NoisET, with noise models trained on biological replicates. For edgeR calls, the cutoffs were a false discovery rate-adjusted p below 0.01 and a log2 fold-change threshold of 1. As an exploratory analysis of dynamics, PCA with hierarchical clustering was applied to max-normalized trajectories of the 1000 most abundant clonotypes. The CD4 or CD8 phenotype of responding clones was assigned using the separately sequenced CD4+ and CD8+ repertoires. Clones were called with MiXCR by TCRdb after fastp trimmed the public reads at Q25, and only in-frame beta chains were retained. Here each entry gathers all rows of one CDR3 protein and keeps the most common genes and DNA. TCRdb assigned the V and J calls; the authors' analysis was not used. This sample holds nearly 110,000 distinct CDR3 sequences; approximately 15% were observed only once. The biggest ten clones account for 39% of the sample.

In its sample, this clonotype was seen many times. Which antigen it targets is not known. No much larger clonotype is one base removed from it; base qualities were not supplied. What the authors observed across the whole study: Clones contracting from day 15 to 85 had balanced CD4/CD8 phenotypes, while a second wave expanding from day 15 to 37 was biased towards CD4+. SARS-CoV-2 specificity was not confirmed for the second-wave clones peaking on day 37. Only a couple of mild cases were covered in the study, and larger cohorts including severe cases with pre-infection samples were considered necessary. Contracting CD4+ clones were located mainly in the CM and EM memory subsets, whereas CD8+ clones were found to be enriched in EMRA. Some responding clones were detected in pre-infection memory, which suggested that pre-existing cross-reactive memory T cells had joined the SARS-CoV-2 response.

A distance of 7 bases separates the germline ends of V and J, which lose 3 bases and 4 bases respectively. From the cysteine through the phenylalanine, the CDR3 covers 13 amino acids. Left in the record is the CDR3 DNA by itself, 39 bases read in frame from the first base. Ficoll-Paque density gradient centrifugation was the method used to isolate PBMCs. The sequencing sample was made of PBMCs or a T cell subset sorted from them (not recorded which). The V and J segments used are TRBV12-3 or TRBV12-4 and TRBJ2-1; no D gene is confidently identified. The origin of this receptor is a man between 18 and 35 years old who had mild COVID-19 (a few samples of this study predate the infection). The sample titles of this study are shuffled in the database, so cell type and time point are left out; the donor was told from shared clones. Here is the DNA: TGTGCCAGCAGTTTTCGGGTGTACAATGAGCAGTTCTTC. Its protein is CASSFRVYNEQFF.